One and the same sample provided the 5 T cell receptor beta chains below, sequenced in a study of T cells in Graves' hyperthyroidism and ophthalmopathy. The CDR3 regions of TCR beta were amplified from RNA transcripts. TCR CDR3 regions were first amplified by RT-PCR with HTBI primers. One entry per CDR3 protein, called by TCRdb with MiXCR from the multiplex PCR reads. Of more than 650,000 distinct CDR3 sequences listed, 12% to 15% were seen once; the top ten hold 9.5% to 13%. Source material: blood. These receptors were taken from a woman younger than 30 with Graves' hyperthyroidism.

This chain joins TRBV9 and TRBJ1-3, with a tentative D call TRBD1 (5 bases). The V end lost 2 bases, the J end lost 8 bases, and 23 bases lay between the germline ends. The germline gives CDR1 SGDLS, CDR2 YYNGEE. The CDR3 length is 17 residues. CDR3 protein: CASSVGGGNWISDTIYF. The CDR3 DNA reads TGTGCCAGCAGCGTGGGGGGGGGGAATTGGATTTCGGACACCATATATTTT.

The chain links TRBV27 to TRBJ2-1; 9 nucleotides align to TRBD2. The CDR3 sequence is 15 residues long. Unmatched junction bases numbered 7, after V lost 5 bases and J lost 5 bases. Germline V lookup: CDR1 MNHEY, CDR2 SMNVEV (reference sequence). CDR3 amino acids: CASSESGRSHNEQFF. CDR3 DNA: TGTGCCAGCAGTGAGAGCGGGAGGTCCCACAATGAGCAGTTCTTC.

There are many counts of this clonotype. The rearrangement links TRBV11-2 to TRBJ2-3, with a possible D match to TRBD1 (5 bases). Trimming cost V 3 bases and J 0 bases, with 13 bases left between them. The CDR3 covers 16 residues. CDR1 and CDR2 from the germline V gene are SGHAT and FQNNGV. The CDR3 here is CASSFLTDSSTDTQYF. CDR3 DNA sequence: TGTGCCAGCAGCTTTTTGACCGACAGTAGCACAGATACGCAGTATTTT.

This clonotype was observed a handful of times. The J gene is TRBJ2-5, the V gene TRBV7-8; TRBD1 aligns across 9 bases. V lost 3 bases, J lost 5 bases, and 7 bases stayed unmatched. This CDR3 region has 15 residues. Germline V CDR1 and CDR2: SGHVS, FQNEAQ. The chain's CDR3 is CASSFTGTGRETQYF. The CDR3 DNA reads TGTGCCAGCAGCTTCACCGGGACAGGGAGGGAGACCCAGTACTTC.

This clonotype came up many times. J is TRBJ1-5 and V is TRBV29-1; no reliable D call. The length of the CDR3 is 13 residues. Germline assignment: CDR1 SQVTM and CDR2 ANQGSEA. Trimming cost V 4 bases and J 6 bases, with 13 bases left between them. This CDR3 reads CSVVEGLSQPQHF. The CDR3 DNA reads TGCAGCGTTGTTGAGGGTTTGAGTCAGCCCCAGCATTTT.